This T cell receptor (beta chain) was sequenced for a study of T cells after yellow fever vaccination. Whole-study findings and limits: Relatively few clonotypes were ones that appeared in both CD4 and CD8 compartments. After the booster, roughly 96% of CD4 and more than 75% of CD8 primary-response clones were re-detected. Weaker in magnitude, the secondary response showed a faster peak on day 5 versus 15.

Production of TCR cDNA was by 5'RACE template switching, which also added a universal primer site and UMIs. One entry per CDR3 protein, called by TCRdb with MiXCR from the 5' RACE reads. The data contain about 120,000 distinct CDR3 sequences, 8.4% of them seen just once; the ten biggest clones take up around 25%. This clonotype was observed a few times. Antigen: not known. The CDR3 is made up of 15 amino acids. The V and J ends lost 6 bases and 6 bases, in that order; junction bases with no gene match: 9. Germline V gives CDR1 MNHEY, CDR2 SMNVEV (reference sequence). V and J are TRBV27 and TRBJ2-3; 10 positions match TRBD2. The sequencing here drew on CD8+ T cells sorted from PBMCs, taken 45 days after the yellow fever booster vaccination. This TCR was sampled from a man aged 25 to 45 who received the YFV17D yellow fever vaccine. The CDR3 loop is CASSQTSGLSDTQYF. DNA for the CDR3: TGTGCCAGCAGCCAGACTAGCGGGCTCTCCGATACGCAGTATTTT.